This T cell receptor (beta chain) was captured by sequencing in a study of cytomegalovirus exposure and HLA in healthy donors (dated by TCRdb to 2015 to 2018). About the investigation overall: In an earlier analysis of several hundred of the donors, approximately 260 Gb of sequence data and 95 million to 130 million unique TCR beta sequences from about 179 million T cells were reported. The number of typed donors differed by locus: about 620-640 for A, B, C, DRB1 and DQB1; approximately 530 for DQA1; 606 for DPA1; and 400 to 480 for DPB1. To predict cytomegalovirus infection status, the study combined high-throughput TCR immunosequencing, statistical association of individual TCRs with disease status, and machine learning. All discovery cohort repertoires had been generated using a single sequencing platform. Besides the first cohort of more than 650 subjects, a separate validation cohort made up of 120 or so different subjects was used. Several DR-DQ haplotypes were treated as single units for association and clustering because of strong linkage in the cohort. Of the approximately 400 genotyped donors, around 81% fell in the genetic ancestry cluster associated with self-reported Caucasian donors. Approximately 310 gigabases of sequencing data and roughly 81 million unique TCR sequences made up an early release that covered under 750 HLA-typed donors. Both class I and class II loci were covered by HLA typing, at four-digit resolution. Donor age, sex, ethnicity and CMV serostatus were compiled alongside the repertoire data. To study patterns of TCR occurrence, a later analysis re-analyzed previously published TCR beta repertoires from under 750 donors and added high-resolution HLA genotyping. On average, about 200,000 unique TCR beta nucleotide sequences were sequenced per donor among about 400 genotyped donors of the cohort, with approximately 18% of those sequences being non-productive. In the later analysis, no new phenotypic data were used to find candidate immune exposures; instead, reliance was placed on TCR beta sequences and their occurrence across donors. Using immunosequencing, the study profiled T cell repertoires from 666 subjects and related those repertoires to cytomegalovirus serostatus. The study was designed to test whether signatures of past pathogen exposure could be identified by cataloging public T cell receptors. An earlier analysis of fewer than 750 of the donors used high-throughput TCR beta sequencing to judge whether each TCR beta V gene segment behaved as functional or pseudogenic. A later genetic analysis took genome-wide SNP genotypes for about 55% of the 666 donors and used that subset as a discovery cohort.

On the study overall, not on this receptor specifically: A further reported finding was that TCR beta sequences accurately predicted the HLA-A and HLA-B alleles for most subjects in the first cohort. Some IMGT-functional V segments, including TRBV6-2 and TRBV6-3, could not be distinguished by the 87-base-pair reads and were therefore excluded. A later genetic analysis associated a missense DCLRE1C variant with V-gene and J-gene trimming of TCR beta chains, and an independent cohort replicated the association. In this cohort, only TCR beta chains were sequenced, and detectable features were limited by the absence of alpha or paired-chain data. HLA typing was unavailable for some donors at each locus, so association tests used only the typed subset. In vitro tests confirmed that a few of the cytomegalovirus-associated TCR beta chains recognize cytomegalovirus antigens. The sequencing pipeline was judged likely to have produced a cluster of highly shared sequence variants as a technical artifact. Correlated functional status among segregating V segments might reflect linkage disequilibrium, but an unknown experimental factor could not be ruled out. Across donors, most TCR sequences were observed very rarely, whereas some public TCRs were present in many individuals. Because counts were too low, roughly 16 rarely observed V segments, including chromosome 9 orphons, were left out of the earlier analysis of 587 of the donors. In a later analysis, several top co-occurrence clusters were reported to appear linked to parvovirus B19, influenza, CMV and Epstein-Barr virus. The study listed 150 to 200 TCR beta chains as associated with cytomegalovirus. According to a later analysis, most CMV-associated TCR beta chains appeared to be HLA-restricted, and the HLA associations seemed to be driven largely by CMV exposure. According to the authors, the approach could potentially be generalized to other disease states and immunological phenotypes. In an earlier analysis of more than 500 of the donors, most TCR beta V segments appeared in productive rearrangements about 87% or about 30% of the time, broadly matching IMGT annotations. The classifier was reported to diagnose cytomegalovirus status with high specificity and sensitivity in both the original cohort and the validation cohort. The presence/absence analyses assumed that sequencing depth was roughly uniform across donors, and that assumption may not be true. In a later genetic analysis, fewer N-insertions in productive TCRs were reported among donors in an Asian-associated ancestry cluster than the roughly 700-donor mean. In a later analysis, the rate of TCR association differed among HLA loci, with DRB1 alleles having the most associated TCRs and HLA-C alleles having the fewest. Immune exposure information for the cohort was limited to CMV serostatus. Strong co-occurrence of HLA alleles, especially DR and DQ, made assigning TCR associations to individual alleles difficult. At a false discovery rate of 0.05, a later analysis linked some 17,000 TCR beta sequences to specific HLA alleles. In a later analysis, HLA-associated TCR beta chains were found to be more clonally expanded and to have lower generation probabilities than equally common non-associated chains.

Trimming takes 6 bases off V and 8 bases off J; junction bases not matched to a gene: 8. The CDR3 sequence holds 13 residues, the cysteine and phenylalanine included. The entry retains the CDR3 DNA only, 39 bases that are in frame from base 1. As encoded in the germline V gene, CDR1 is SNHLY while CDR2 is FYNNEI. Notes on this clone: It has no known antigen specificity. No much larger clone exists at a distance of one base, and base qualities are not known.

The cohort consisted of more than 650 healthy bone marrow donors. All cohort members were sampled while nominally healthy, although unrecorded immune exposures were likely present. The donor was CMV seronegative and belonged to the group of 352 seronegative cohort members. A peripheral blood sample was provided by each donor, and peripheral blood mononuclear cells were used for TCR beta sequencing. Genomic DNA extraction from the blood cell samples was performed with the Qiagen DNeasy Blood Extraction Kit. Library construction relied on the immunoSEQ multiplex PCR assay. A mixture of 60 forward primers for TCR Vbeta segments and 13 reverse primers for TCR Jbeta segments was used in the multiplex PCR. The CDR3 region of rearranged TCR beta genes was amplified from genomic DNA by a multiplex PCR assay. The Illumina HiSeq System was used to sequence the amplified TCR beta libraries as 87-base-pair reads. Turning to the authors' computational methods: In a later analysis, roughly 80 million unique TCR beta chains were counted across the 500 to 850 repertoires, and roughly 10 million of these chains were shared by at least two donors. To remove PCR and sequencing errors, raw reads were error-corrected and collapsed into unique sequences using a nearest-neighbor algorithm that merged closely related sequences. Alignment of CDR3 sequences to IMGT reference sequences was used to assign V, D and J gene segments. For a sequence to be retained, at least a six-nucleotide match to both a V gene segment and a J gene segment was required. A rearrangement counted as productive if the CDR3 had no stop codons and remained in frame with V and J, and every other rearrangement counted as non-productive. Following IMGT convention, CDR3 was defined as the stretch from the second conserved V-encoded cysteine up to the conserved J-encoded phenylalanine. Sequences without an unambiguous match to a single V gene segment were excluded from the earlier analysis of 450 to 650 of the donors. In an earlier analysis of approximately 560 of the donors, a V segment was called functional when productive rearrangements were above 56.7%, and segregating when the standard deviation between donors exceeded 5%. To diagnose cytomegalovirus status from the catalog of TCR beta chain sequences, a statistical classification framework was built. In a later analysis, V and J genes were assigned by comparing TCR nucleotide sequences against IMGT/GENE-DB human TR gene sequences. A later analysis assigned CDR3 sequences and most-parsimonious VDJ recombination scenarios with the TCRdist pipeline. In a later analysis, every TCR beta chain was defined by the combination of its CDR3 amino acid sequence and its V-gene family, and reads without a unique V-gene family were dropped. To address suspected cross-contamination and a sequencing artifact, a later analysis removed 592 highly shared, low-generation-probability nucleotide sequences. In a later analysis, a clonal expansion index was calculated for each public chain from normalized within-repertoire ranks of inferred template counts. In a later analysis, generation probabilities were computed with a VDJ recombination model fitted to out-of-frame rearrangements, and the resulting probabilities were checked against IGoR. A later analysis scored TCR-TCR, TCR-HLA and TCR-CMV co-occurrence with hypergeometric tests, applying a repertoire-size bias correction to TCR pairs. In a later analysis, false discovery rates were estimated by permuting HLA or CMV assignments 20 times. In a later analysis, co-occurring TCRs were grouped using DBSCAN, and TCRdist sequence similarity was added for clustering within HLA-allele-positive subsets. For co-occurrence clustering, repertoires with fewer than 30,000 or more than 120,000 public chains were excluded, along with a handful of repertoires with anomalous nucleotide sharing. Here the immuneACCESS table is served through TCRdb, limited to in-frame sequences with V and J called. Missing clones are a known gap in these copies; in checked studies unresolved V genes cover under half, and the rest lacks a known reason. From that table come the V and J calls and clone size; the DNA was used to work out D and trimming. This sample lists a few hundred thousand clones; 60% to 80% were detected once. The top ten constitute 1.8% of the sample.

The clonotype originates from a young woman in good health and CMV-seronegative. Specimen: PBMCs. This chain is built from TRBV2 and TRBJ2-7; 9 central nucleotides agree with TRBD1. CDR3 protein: CASRGQGSRQQYF. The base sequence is TGTGCCAGCAGGGGACAGGGAAGCCGCCAGCAGTACTTC.